This T cell receptor beta chain came from a study of blood T cell repertoires in COVID-19. Sequencing used immunoSEQ multiplex PCR; TCRdb keeps in-frame clones, though not all of them. The sample includes about 40,000 clones, 75% to 90% of them seen just once. Sequencing was carried out using peripheral blood. This clonotype originated in a middle-aged man with active or convalescent COVID-19.

The CDR3 bases are TGTGCCAGCAGCCTACGTCCTCGCGGGGGGGCCTCCGATGAGCAGTTCTTC. It translates to CASSLRPRGGASDEQFF. This chain links TRBV5-5 with TRBJ2-1, with 9 bases that match TRBD2. CDR1 and CDR2 from the germline V gene are SGHKS and YYEKEE (reference sequence). J lost 8 bases, V lost 4 bases, and 16 bases had no gene match. This CDR3 spans 17 amino acids.